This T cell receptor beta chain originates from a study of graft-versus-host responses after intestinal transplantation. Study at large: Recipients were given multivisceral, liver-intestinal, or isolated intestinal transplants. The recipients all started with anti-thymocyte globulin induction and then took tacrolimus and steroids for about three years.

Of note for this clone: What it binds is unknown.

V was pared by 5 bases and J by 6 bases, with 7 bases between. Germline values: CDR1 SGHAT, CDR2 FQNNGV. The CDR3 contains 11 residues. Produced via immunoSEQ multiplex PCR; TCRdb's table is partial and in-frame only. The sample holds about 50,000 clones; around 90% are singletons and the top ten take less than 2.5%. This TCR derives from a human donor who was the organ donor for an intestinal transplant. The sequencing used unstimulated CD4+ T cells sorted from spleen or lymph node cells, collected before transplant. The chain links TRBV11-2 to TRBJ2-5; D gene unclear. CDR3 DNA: TGTGCCAGCAGCCCGTTTAAGACCCAGTACTTC. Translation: CASSPFKTQYF. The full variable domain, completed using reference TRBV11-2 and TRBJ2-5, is EAGVAQSPRYKIIEKRQSVAFWCNPISGHATLYWYQQILGQGPKLLIQFQNNGVVDDSQLPKDRFSAERLKGVDSTLKIQPAKLEDSAVYLCASSPFKTQYFGPGTRLLVL.